This paragraph reports one TCR beta chain. What antigen it recognizes has not been identified. The record has no base qualities; no much larger clone is one base away. This entry comes from a study of cytomegalovirus exposure and HLA in healthy donors (dated by TCRdb to about 2017). Background for the entire study: The 650 to 750 repertoires of the first cohort and the 120 validation repertoires were produced on the same platform, according to a later analysis. The study combined high-throughput TCR immunosequencing, statistical association of individual TCRs with disease status, and machine learning to predict cytomegalovirus infection status. In addition to the first cohort of 650 to 750 subjects, a separate validation cohort of 120 different subjects was used. The aim of the study was to test whether cataloging public T cell receptors could identify signatures of past pathogen exposure.

The donors were included in the validation cohort of some 110 subjects, a group kept apart from the approximately 700-subject first cohort. What the authors observed across the whole study: The authors suggested that the approach could potentially be generalized to other disease states and immunological phenotypes. A few of the identified cytomegalovirus-associated TCR beta chains were confirmed in vitro to be specific for cytomegalovirus antigens. The classifier was reported to diagnose cytomegalovirus status with high specificity and sensitivity in both the original cohort and the validation cohort. All 120 or so repertoires were used to score co-occurrence in the validation cohort in a later analysis, because that analysis had no HLA typing for the cohort. A total of 150 to 200 TCR beta chains were listed by the study as associated with cytomegalovirus. Across donors, most TCR sequences were observed very rarely, whereas some public TCRs were present in many individuals. Of the cluster scores, approximately 95% were above 0 in a later analysis, which found that TCRs clustered in the first cohort also tended to co-occur in the approximately 120 validation repertoires.

The protocol used for the library was the immunoSEQ multiplex PCR assay. Concerning the study's data processing: To diagnose cytomegalovirus status from the catalog of TCR beta chain sequences, a statistical classification framework was built. TCRdb limited this immuneACCESS table to in-frame rearrangements with V and J called. A share of clones is missing; checked studies link under half to unresolved V genes, and the rest is unexplained. V and J calls and clone size are as listed in that table; D and trimming were resolved from the DNA. In all, the sample holds about 260,000 clones, and 80% to 95% of those were seen once. The top ten clones comprise roughly 3% of the sample. Taken from cysteine to phenylalanine, the CDR3 has 13 residues. CDR3 DNA is the only sequence kept; it has 39 bases, read in frame from the first base. The V and J ends are trimmed by 0 bases and 3 bases, leaving 6 bases between them. The germline V gene gives CDR1 as SGHDN and CDR2 as FVKESK.

The TCR was taken from a woman aged 25-40 years in good health and CMV-seronegative. The chain is made from TRBV14 and TRBJ2-7, with a tentative D gene TRBD1 over 5 matching bases. Sequencing was done on a sample of PBMCs. The nucleotides are TGTGCCAGCAGCCAAGATGGACACTACGAGCAGTACTTC. Protein translation: CASSQDGHYEQYF.